This TCR beta chain was identified during a study of T cells after yellow fever vaccination. Study-level results: Reappearance after the booster was observed for most primary-vaccination clones (96% CD4, approximately 90% CD8). Contamination by abundant bulk-population clonotypes could be present in FACS-sorted repertoires.

This clonotype has a handful of counts. The target antigen is unknown. Germline loops: CDR1 SGDLS, CDR2 YYNGEE. The CDR3 runs 17 residues. V lost 4 bases, J lost 0 bases, and 10 bases stayed unmatched. TCRdb independently ran MiXCR on the 5' RACE reads; one entry per CDR3 protein. The sample includes about 73,000 distinct CDR3 sequences, around 7.7% of them seen just once. Material: CD8+ T cells sorted from PBMCs, obtained on the day of the yellow fever booster vaccination. This clonotype originated in a man aged 25 to 40 who received the YFV17D yellow fever vaccine. The genes are TRBV9 and TRBJ2-1; TRBD1 matches 7 bases. CDR3 DNA sequence: TGTGCCAGCAGCCCAAGTACAGGGGAACCCTCCTACAATGAGCAGTTCTTC. This translates into CASSPSTGEPSYNEQFF.